This record concerns one T cell receptor (beta chain) sequence. This entry belongs to a study of blood T cell repertoires in COVID-19. Study details: Samples representing acute and convalescent COVID-19 were sourced from the United States, Italy and Spain. Sample material is recorded as cDNA or gDNA derived from T cells, B-cell-depleted T cells, or PBMCs.

The CDR3 runs to 14 residues. The germline V gene has CDR1 MRHNA and CDR2 SNTAGT. V trimming: 2 bases; J trimming: 5 bases; junction bases outside the gene matches: 3. Under the authors' procedure: Amplification of reference gene primers provided the estimated nucleated cell counts. Clones were sequenced by immunoSEQ multiplex PCR, and TCRdb holds only the in-frame ones, with some missing. That table gives V, J and clone size, and the DNA gave D and trimming. Of about 670,000 clones in the sample, more than 80% were seen once. Sequencing was done on a sample of peripheral blood. V usage is TRBV6-4 and J usage is TRBJ2-1; 7 bases are shared with TRBD1. This receptor was taken from a woman aged 18-35 years with acute or convalescent COVID-19. CDR3 sequence (DNA): TGTGCCAGCAGTGACACAGGGGCTAACAATGAGCAGTTCTTC. This translates into CASSDTGANNEQFF.